The 6 T cell receptor beta chains presented below share a single source sample, sequenced in a study of T cell repertoires in cytomegalovirus infection. These receptors are not linked to any known antigen. TCRdb passed the reads through MiXCR, listing each CDR3 protein once. The table records approximately 340,000 distinct CDR3 sequences, 25% to 30% of them present only once. The starting material was cultured PBMCs, obtained from culture after CMV antigen stimulation. The receptor set was obtained from a human donor in good health (CMV status not recorded). Some clones in this sample may be carry-over from other donors' samples.

This clonotype has just a few counts. CDR3 coding DNA: TGTGCCAGCACCCACCATCAGGGGGGTGCGGGGGGCTACACCTTC. Its translation: CASTHHQGGAGGYTF. V gene TRBV12-3 or TRBV12-4 combines with J gene TRBJ1-2, with 7 positions matching TRBD1. Losses at the gene ends were 7 bases for V and 8 bases for J; bases not matched to a gene: 16. The CDR3 spans 15 residues.

V gene TRBV30 combines with J gene TRBJ2-5; TRBD1 is a possible D gene (6 bases). V was pared by 1 base and J by 3 bases, with 9 bases between. Germline V gene data show CDR1 as GTSNPN and CDR2 as SVGIG (reference sequence). The CDR3 has 13 residues. The chain's CDR3 is CAWSGAGEETQYF. The CDR3 DNA reads TGTGCCTGGAGTGGGGCAGGGGAAGAGACCCAGTACTTC.

The chain carries TRBV29-1 and TRBJ2-7; 11 bases fit TRBD1. This CDR3 spans 14 amino acids. CDR1 is SQVTM, CDR2 ANQGSEA, per germline. For the CDR3, the DNA is TGCAGTGCCTCTCTAGGACAGGGGGCCAACGAGCAGTACTTC. It specifies CSASLGQGANEQYF.

This rearrangement joins TRBV6-2 or TRBV6-3 to TRBJ2-3; 12 nucleotides align to TRBD1. After removal of 9 bases from V and 6 bases from J, the junction contained 7 bases not matched to a gene. This CDR3 region has 14 residues. Per germline, CDR1 MNHEY and CDR2 SVGEGT. The CDR3 protein is CASSGTGGRDTQYF. As DNA, the CDR3 is TGTGCCAGTTCCGGGACAGGGGGCCGGGATACGCAGTATTTT.

This clonotype was recorded at least ten times. This sequence joins TRBV28 and TRBJ2-5; D is perhaps TRBD2 (6 bases). The CDR3 has 14 residues. The V gene lost 5 bases and the J gene lost 1 base, with 11 bases spanning the gap. Per germline, CDR1 MDHEN and CDR2 SYDVKM. As DNA, the CDR3 is TGTGCCAGCAGTCCTCCTAGCGCCCAAGAGACCCAGTACTTC. Translated, it gives CASSPPSAQETQYF.

CDR3 protein: CASSQGLGNRGYTF. DNA of the CDR3: TGCGCCAGCAGCCAAGGTCTGGGAAACAGGGGCTACACCTTC. The V and J genes are TRBV4-1 and TRBJ1-2; D perhaps matches TRBD1 (5 bases). Germline V gene lookup returns CDR1 MGHRA and CDR2 YSYEKL. The CDR3 has 14 amino acids. The V gene lost 1 base and the J gene lost 8 bases, with 14 bases spanning the gap.